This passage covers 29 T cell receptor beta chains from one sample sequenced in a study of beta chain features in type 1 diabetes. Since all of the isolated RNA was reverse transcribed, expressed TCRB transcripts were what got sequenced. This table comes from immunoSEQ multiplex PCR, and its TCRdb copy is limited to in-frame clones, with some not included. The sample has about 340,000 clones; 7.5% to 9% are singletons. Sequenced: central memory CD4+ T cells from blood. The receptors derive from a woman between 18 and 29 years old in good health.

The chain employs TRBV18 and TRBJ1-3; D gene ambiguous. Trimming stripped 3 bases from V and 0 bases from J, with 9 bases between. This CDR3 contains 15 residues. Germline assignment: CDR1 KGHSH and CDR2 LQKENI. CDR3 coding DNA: TGTGCCAGCTCACCGCTGATCTCCTCTGGAAACACCATATATTTT. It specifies CASSPLISSGNTIYF.

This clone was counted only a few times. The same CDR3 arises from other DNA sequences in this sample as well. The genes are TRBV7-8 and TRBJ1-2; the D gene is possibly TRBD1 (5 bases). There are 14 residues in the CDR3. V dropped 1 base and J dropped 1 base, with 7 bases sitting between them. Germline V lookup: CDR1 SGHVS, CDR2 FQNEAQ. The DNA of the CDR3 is TGTGCCAGCAGCTTAGGTCAGGGTAACTATGGCTACACCTTC. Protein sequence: CASSLGQGNYGYTF.

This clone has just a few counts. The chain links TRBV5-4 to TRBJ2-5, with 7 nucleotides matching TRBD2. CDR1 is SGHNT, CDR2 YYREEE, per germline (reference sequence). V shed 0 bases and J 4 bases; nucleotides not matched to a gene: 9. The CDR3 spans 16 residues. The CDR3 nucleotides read TGTGCCAGCAGCTTGGATCCGTCGGGAGGAGGAGAGACCCAGTACTTC. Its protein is CASSLDPSGGGETQYF.

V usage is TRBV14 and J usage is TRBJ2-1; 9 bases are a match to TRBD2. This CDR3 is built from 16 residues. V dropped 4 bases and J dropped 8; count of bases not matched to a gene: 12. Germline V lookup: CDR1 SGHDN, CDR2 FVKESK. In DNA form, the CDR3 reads TGTGCCAGCAGCCCGTTAGCGGGAGACAAGAGGGATGAGCAGTTCTTC. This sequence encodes CASSPLAGDKRDEQFF.

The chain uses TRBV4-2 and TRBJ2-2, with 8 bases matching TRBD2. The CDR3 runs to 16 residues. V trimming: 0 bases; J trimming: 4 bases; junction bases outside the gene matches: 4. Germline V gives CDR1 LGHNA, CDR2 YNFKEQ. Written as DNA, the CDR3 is TGTGCCAGCAGCCAAGACTACCGGGGGGGCACCGGGGAGCTGTTTTTT. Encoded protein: CASSQDYRGGTGELFF.

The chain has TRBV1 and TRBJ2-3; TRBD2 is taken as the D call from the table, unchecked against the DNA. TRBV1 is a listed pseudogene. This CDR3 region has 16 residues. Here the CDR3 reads CTSSQGTSGRSDTQYF. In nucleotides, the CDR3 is TGCACCAGCAGCCAGGGGACTAGCGGGAGGTCAGATACGCAGTATTTT.

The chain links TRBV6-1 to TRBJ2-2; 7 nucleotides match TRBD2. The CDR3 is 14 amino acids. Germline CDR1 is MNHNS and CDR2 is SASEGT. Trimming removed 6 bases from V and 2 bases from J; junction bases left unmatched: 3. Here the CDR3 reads CASRAGPNTGELFF. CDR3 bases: TGTGCCAGCAGAGCGGGACCTAACACCGGGGAGCTGTTTTTT.

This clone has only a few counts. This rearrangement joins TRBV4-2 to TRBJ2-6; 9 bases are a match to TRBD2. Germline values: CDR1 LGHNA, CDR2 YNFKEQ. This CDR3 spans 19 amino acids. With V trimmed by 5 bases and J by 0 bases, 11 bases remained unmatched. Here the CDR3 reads CASSLMLGLAISGANVLTF. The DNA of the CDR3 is TGTGCCAGCAGCTTGATGCTCGGACTAGCGATCTCTGGGGCCAACGTCCTGACTTTC.

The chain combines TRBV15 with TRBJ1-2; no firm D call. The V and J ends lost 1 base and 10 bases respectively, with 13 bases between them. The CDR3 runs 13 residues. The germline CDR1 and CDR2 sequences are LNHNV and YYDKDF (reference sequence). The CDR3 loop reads CATSRVTGFDYTF. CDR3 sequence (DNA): TGTGCCACCAGCAGAGTAACGGGTTTTGACTACACCTTC.

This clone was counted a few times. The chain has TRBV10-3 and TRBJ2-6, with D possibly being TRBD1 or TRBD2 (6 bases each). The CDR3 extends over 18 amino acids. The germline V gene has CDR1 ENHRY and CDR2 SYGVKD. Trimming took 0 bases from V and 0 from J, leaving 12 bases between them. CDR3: CAISESRGHGSGANVLTF. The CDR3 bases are TGTGCCATCAGTGAGTCGCGGGGACACGGCTCTGGGGCCAACGTCCTGACTTTC.

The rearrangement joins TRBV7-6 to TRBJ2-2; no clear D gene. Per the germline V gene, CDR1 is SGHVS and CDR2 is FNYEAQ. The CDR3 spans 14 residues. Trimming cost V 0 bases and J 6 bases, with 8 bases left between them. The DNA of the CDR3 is TGTGCCAGCAGCTTAGCCGGGTGGGCCGGGGAGCTGTTTTTT. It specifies CASSLAGWAGELFF. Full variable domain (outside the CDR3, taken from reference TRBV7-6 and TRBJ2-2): GAGVSQSPRYKVTKRGQDVALRCDPISGHVSLYWYRQALGQGPEFLTYFNYEAQQDKSGLPNDRFSAERPEGSISTLTIQRTEQRDSAMYRCASSLAGWAGELFFGEGSRLTVL.

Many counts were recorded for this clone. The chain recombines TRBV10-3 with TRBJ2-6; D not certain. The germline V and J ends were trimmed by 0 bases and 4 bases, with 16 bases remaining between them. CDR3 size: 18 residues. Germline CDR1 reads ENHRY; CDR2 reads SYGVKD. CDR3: CAISESSVFLSGANVLTF. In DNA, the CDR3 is TGTGCCATCAGTGAGTCGTCGGTATTCCTCTCAGGGGCCAACGTCCTGACTTTC.

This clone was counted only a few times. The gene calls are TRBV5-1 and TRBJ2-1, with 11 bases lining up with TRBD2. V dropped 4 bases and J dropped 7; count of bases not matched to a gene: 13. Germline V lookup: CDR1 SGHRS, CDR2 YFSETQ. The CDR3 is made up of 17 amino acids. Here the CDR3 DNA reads TGCGCCAGCAGCCCGGAGCCTAGCGGGAGGTATGGGAATGAGCAGTTCTTC. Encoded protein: CASSPEPSGRYGNEQFF.

Here the CDR3 reads CASSLDISEAFF. The CDR3 nucleotides are TGTGCCAGCAGCTTAGATATCAGTGAAGCTTTCTTT. The gene calls are TRBV11-2 and TRBJ1-1; D gene ambiguous. Between the trimmed V and J ends, which lost 0 bases and 7 bases, there was a span of 6 bases. The CDR3 consists of 12 residues. The V gene's germline CDR1 is SGHAT and CDR2 FQNNGV.

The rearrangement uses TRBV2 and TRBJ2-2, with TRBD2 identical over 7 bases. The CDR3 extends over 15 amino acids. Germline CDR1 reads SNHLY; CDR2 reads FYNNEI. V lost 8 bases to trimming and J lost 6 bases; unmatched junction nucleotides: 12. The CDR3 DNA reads TGTGCCAGCTGTCCCCAACTAGCGAGCTCCGGGGAGCTGTTTTTT. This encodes CASCPQLASSGELFF.

CDR3 amino acids: CSGQTGQGAVRQFF. CDR3 sequence (DNA): TGCAGCGGCCAAACGGGACAGGGGGCCGTCCGGCAGTTCTTC. The chain combines TRBV29-1 with TRBJ2-1; 12 nucleotides align to TRBD1. V dropped 7 bases and J dropped 12; count of bases not matched to a gene: 13. CDR3 length: 14 residues. CDR1 is SQVTM and CDR2 is ANQGSEA in the germline V gene.

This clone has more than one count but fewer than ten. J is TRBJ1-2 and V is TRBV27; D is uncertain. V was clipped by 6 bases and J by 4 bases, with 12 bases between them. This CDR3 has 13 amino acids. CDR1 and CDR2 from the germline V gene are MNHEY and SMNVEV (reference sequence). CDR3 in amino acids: CASRGSIAYGYTF. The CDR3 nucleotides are TGTGCCAGCAGGGGCTCAATCGCCTATGGCTACACCTTC.

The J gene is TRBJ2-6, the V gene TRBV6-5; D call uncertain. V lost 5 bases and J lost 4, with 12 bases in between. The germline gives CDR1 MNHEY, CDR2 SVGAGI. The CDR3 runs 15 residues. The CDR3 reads CASSTVEAGANVLTF. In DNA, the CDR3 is TGTGCCAGCAGTACTGTAGAGGCCGGGGCCAACGTCCTGACTTTC.

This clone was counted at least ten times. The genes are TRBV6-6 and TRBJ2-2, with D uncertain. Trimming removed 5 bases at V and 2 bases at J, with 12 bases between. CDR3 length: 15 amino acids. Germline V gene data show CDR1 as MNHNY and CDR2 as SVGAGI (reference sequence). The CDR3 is CASSGEISNTGELFF. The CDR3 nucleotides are TGTGCCAGCAGTGGAGAGATTTCCAACACCGGGGAGCTGTTTTTT.

This CDR3 is CASSRTLLGGELFF. The CDR3 bases are TGTGCCAGCAGCCGAACCTTATTAGGCGGGGAGCTGTTTTTT. This chain links TRBV6-5 with TRBJ2-2; D gene ambiguous. Trimming removed 6 bases at V and 7 bases at J, with 15 bases between. The length of the CDR3 is 14 residues. Germline V gives CDR1 MNHEY, CDR2 SVGAGI.

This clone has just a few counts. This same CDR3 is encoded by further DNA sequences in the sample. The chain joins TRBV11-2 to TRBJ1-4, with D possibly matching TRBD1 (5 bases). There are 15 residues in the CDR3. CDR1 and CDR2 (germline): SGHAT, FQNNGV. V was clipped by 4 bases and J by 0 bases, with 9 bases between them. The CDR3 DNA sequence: TGTGCCAGCAGCTCAATGGGGGCAACTAATGAAAAACTGTTTTTT. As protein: CASSSMGATNEKLFF. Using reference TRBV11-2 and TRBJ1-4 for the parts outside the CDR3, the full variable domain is EAGVAQSPRYKIIEKRQSVAFWCNPISGHATLYWYQQILGQGPKLLIQFQNNGVVDDSQLPKDRFSAERLKGVDSTLKIQPAKLEDSAVYLCASSSMGATNEKLFFGSGTQLSVL.

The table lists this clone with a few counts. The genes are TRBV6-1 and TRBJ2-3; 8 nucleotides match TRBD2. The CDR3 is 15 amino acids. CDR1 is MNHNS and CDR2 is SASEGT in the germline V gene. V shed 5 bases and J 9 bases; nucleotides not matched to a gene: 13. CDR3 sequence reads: CASSKTSGLIETQYF. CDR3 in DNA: TGTGCCAGCAGTAAAACTAGCGGCCTGATTGAGACGCAGTATTTT.

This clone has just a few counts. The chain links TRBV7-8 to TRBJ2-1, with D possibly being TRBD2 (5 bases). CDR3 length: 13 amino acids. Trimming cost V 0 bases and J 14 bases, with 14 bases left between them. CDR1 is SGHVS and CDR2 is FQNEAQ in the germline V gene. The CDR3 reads CASSLAQDDGKFF. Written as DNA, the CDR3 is TGTGCCAGCAGCTTAGCTCAGGACGACGGGAAGTTCTTC.

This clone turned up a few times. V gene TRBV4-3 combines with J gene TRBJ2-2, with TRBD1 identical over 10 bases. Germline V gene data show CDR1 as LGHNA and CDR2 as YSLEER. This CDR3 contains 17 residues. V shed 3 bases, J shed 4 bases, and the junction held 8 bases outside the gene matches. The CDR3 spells CASSHMVRDRGTGELFF. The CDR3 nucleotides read TGCGCCAGCAGCCATATGGTCCGGGACAGGGGCACCGGGGAGCTGTTTTTT.

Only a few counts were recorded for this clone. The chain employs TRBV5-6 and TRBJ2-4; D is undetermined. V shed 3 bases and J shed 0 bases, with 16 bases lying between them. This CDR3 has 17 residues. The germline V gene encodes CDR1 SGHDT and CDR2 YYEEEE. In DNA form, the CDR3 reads TGTGCCAGCAGCTCCCTATTGCAGTCACTAGCCAAAAACATTCAGTACTTC. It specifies CASSSLLQSLAKNIQYF.

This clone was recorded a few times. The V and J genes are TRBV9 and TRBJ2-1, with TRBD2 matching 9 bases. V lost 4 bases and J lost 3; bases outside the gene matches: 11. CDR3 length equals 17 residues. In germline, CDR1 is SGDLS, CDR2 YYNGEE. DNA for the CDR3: TGTGCCAGCAGCAAAGACCCGGGACTAGCTTTCTACAATGAGCAGTTCTTC. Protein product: CASSKDPGLAFYNEQFF.

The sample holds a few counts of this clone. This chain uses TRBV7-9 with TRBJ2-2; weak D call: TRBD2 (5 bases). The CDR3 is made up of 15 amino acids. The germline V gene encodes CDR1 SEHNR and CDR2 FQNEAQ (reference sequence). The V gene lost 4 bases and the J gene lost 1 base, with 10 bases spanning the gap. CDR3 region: CASSSQSGNTGELFF. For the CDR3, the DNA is TGTGCCAGCAGCTCTCAGAGCGGGAACACCGGGGAGCTGTTTTTT.

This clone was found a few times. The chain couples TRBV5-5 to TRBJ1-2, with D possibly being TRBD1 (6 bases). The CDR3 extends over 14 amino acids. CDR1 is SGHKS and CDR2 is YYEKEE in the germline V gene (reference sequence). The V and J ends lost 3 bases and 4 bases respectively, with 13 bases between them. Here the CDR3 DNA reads TGTGCCAGCAGCTCTACGGACAGATTCTATGGCTACACCTTC. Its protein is CASSSTDRFYGYTF.

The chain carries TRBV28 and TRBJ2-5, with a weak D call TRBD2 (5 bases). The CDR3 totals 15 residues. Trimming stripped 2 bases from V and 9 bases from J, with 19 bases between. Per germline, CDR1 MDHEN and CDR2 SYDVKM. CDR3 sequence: CASSLSSKGRGSQYF. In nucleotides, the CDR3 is TGTGCCAGCAGTTTAAGTAGTAAGGGTCGGGGATCCCAGTACTTC.